This TCR beta chain stems from a study of OX40 agonist ivuxolimab in advanced cancers. Whole-study context: Patients in dose escalation had liver, melanoma, kidney or head and neck cancers. Three patients showed partial responses: one hepatocellular carcinoma and two cutaneous melanoma cases.

Profiled with immunoSEQ multiplex PCR; TCRdb holds only in-frame clones, not every one. This sample has about 47,000 clones, with approximately 90% found just once. Whole-study findings and limits: Low levels of normalized T-cell clonal expansion also appeared in some nonresponders. In the 0.1-3.0 mg/kg groups, partial responders showed among the lowest expansion.

About this clone: Antigen: not known.

The source of this sequence is an adult with an advanced solid tumor such as melanoma, head and neck, liver or kidney cancer. The sequences come from CD4+ or CD8+ T cells sorted from blood, collected in a trial of the OX40 agonist ivuxolimab.

CDR3 sequence (DNA): TGTGCCAGCAGCCTCGGGGGAACGGACACCGGGGAGCTGTTTTTT. It translates to CASSLGGTDTGELFF. The chain is built from TRBV11-3 and TRBJ2-2, with D possibly being TRBD2 (6 bases). CDR1 SGHNT and CDR2 YENEEA come from the germline V gene. This CDR3 is 15 amino acids long. V was trimmed by 5 bases and J by 3 bases, leaving 13 bases between them.